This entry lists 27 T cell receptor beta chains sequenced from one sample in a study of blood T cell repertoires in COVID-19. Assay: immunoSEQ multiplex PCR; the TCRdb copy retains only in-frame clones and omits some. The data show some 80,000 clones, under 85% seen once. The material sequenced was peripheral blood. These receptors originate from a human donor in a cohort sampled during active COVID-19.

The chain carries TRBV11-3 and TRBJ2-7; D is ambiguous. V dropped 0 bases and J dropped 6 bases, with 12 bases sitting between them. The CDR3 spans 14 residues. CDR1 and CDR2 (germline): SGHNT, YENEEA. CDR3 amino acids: CASSLEAATGEQYF. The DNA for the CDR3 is TGTGCCAGCAGCTTAGAGGCGGCTACGGGCGAGCAGTACTTC.

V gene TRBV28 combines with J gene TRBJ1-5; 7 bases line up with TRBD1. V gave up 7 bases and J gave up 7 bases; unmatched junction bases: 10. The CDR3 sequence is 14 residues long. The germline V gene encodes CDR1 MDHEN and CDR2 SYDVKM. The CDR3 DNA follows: TGTGCCAGCACGGATACAGGGGCTTGGCAGCCCCAGCATTTT. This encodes CASTDTGAWQPQHF. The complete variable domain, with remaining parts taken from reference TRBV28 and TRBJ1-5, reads DVKVTQSSRYLVKRTGEKVFLECVQDMDHENMFWYRQDPGLGLRLIYFSYDVKMKEKGDIPEGYSVSREKKERFSLILESASTNQTSMYLCASTDTGAWQPQHFGDGTRLSIL.

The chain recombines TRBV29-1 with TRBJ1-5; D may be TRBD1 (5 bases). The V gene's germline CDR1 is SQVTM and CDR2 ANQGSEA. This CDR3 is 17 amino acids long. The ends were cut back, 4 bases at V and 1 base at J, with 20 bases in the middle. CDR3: CSVGWGNWEGSNQPQHF. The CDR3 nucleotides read TGCAGCGTTGGGTGGGGGAACTGGGAGGGGAGCAATCAGCCCCAGCATTTT.

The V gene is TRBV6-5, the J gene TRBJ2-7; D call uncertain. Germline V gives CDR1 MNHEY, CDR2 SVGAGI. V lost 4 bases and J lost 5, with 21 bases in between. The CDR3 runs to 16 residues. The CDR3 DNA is TGTGCCAGCAGTTCCCAGTTACCCCCCGTGGTTGACGAGCAGTACTTC. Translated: CASSSQLPPVVDEQYF.

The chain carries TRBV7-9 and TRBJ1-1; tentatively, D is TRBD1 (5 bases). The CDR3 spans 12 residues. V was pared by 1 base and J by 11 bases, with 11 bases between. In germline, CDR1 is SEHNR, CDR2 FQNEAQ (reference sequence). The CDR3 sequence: CASSLGLGDAFF. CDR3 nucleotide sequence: TGTGCCAGCAGCTTAGGATTAGGGGATGCTTTCTTT.

Here the CDR3 reads CASSSTGAINEQYF. Written as DNA, the CDR3 is TGCGCCAGCAGCTCAACAGGGGCGATCAACGAGCAGTACTTC. The chain is built from TRBV5-1 and TRBJ2-7, with TRBD1 matching 7 bases. CDR3 size: 14 residues. Trimming took 3 bases from V and 5 from J; bases not matched to a gene: 8. CDR1 SGHRS and CDR2 YFSETQ come from the germline V gene.

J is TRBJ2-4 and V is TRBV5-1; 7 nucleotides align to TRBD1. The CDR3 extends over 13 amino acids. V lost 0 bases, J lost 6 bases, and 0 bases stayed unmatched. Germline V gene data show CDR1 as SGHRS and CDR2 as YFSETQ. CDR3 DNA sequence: TGCGCCAGCAGCTTGGGACAGGGAAACATTCAGTACTTC. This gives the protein CASSLGQGNIQYF.

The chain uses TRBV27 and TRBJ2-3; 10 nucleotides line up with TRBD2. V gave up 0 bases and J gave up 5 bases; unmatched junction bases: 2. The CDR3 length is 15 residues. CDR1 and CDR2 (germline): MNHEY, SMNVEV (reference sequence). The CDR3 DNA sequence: TGTGCCAGCAGTTTATCCAGACTAGCGGGAGATACGCAGTATTTT. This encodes CASSLSRLAGDTQYF.

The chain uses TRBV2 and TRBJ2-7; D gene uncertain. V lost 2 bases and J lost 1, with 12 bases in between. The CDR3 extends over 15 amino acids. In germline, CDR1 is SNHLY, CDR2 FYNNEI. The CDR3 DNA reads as TGTGCCAGCAGTGAAAGTGCTGGCAGTTCCTACGAGCAGTACTTC. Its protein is CASSESAGSSYEQYF.

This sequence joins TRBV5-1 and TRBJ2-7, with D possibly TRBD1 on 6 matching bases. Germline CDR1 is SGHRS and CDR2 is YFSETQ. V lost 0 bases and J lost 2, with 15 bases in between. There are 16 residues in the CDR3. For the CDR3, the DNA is TGCGCCAGCAGCTTGGCCGCGCAGGGGCCTACCTACGAGCAGTACTTC. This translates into CASSLAAQGPTYEQYF.

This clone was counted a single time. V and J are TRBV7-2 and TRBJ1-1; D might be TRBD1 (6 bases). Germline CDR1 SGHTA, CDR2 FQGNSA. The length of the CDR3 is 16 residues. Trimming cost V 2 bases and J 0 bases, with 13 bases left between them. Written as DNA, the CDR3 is TGTGCCAGCAGCTTAAGGGTTTGGGGGCTGAACACTGAAGCTTTCTTT. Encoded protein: CASSLRVWGLNTEAFF.

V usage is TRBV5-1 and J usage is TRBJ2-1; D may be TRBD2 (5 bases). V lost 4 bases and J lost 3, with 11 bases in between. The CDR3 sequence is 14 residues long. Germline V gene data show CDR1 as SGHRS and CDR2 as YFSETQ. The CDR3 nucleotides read TGCGCCAGCAGCCCCAACCGGGACTACAATGAGCAGTTCTTC. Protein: CASSPNRDYNEQFF.

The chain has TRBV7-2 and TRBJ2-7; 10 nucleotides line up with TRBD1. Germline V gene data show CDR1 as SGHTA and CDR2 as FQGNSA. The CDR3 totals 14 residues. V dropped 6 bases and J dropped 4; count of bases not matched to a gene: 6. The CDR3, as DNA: TGTGCCAGCAGTGTGACAGGGGGCCCGTACGAGCAGTACTTC. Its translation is CASSVTGGPYEQYF.

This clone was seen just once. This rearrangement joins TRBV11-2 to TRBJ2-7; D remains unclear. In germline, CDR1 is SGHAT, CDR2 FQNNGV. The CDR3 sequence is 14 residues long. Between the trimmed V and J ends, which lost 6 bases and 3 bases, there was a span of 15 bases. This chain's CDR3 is CASSPTIPGYEQYF. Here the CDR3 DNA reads TGTGCCAGCAGTCCAACTATTCCTGGCTACGAGCAGTACTTC.

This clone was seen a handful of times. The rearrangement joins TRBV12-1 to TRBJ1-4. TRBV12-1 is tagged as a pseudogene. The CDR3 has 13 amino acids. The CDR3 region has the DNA TGTGCCAGGACCCGGGGAAGAAAAGAAAAACTGTTTTTT. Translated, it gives CARTRGRKEKLFF.

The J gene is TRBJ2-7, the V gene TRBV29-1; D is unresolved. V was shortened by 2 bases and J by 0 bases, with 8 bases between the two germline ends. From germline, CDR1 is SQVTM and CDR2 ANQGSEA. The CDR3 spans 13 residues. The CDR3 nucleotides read TGCAGCGTTGAATTCGGGTACTCCTACGAGCAGTACTTC. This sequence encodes CSVEFGYSYEQYF.

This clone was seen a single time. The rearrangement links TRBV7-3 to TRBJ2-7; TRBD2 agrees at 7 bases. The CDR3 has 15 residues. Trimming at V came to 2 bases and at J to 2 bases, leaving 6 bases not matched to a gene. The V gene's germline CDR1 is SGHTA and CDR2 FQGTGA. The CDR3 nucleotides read TGTGCCAGCAGCTTAGCGCTAGCGGTGCCCTACGAGCAGTACTTC. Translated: CASSLALAVPYEQYF.

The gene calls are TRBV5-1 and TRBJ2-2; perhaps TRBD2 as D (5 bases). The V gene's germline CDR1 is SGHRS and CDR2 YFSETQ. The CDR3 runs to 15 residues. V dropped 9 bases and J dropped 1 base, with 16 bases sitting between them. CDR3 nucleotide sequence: TGCGCCACCCGCGGAGGCAGCCAGAACACCGGGGAGCTGTTTTTT. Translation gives CATRGGSQNTGELFF.

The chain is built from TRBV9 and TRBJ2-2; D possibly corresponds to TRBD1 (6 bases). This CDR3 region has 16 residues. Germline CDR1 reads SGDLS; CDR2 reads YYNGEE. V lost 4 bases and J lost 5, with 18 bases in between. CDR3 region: CASSSRSRGVTGELFF. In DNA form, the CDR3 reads TGTGCCAGCAGCAGTAGGTCCAGGGGAGTTACCGGGGAGCTGTTTTTT.

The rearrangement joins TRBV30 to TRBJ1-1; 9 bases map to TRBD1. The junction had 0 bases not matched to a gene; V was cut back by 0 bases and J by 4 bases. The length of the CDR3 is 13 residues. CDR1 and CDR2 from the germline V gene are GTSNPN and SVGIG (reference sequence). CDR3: CAWSVTGGTEAFF. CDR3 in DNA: TGTGCCTGGAGTGTGACAGGGGGCACTGAAGCTTTCTTT.

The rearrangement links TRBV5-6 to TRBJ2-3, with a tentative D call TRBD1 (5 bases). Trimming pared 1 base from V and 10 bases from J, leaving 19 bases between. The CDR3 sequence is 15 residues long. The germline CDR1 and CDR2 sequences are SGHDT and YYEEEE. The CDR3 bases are TGTGCCAGCAGCTTGTGGGGCCTAACAACAGGTGCGCAGTATTTT. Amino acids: CASSLWGLTTGAQYF.

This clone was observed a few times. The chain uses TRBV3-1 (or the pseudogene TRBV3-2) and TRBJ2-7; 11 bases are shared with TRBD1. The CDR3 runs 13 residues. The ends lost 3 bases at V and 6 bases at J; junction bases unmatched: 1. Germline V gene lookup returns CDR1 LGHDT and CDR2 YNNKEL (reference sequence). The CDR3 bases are TGTGCCAGCAGCCACGGGACAGGGGGCGAGCAGTACTTC. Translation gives CASSHGTGGEQYF.

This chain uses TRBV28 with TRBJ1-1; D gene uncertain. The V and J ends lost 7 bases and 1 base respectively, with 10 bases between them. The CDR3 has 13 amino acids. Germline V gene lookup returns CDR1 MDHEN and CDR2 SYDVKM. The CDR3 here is CASTSNGNTEAFF. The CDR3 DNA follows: TGTGCCAGCACCTCCAACGGGAACACTGAAGCTTTCTTT.

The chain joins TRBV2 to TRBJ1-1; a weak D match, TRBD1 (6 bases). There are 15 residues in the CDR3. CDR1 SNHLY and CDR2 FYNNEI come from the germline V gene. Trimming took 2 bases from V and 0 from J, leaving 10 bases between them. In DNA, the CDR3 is TGTGCCAGCAGTGAACAGGGGACTATGAACACTGAAGCTTTCTTT. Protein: CASSEQGTMNTEAFF.

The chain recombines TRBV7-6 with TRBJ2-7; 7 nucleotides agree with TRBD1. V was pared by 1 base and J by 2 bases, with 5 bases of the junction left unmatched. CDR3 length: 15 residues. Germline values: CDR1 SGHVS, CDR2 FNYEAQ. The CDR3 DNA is TGTGCCAGCAGCTTAGAAAGTCAGGGGGCCTACGAGCAGTACTTC. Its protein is CASSLESQGAYEQYF.

The CDR3 DNA reads TGTGCCAGCAGCCCAGGGGGATGGGCTGAAGCTTTCTTT. It specifies CASSPGGWAEAFF. The genes are TRBV28 and TRBJ1-1, with 7 bases aligning to TRBD1. The CDR3 is made up of 13 amino acids. Trimming cost V 6 bases and J 6 bases; bases outside gene matches: 7. CDR1 and CDR2 (germline): MDHEN, SYDVKM.

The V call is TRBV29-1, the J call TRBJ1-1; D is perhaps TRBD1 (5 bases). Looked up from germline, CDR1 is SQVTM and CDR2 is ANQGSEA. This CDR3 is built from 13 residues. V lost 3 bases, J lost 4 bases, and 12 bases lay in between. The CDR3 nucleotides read TGCAGCGTTGATAACAGGAGAGGCACTGAAGCTTTCTTT. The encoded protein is CSVDNRRGTEAFF.